This entry lists 5 T cell receptor beta chains sequenced from one sample in a study of response to subunit inactivated influenza vaccine. TCRdb redid the calling of the RT-PCR reads with MiXCR, one entry per CDR3 protein. The table records around 580,000 distinct CDR3 sequences, around 15% of them present only once. The source was PBMCs from blood, collected roughly 12 days after vaccination. These receptors all stem from a man aged 50 to 59 who received an inactivated influenza vaccine.

This clonotype was counted between two and nine times. The rearrangement uses TRBV10-3 and TRBJ1-3; D remains unclear. Trimming stripped 3 bases from V and 2 bases from J, with 5 bases between. This CDR3 comprises 13 residues. Germline lookup yields CDR1 ENHRY and CDR2 SYGVKD. CDR3 sequence: CAISDGPGNTIYF. The CDR3 nucleotides read TGTGCCATCAGTGATGGGCCTGGAAACACCATATATTTT.

This clonotype occurred a few times. The CDR3 protein is CSARGRGTGFGNTIYF. The CDR3 DNA follows: TGCAGTGCTAGAGGTCGTGGGACAGGTTTTGGAAACACCATATATTTT. The chain recombines TRBV20-1 with TRBJ1-3; TRBD1 matches 8 bases. With 1 base clipped from V and 3 bases from J, the junction kept 8 bases outside the gene matches. This CDR3 is 16 amino acids long. CDR1 and CDR2 (germline): DFQATT, SNEGSKA (reference sequence).

In its sample, this clonotype was seen a few times. The rearrangement joins TRBV20-1 to TRBJ2-5; D unclear. This CDR3 is built from 12 residues. Germline V gene data show CDR1 as DFQATT and CDR2 as SNEGSKA (reference sequence). The V end lost 1 base, the J end lost 3 bases, and 6 bases lay between the germline ends. CDR3 sequence (DNA): TGCAGTGCTAGAGTTAGAGAAGAGACCCAGTACTTC. Translation gives CSARVREETQYF.

The V and J genes are TRBV7-2 and TRBJ1-5; the D is unclear. V lost 1 base, J lost 0 bases, and 7 bases lay in between. The CDR3 spans 15 residues. Germline assignment: CDR1 SGHTA and CDR2 FQGNSA. The CDR3 reads CASSLEKGSNQPQHF. CDR3 sequence (DNA): TGTGCCAGCAGCTTAGAAAAGGGTAGCAATCAGCCCCAGCATTTT. Full variable domain (outside the CDR3, taken from reference TRBV7-2 and TRBJ1-5): GAGVSQSPSNKVTEKGKDVELRCDPISGHTALYWYRQSLGQGLEFLIYFQGNSAPDKSGLPSDRFSAERTGGSVSTLTIQRTQQEDSAVYLCASSLEKGSNQPQHFGDGTRLSIL.

This clonotype was counted a few times. This chain links TRBV15 with TRBJ2-3; 13 nucleotides agree with TRBD2. Trimming took 0 bases from V and 1 from J; bases not matched to a gene: 4. This CDR3 spans 18 amino acids. Germline CDR1 reads LNHNV; CDR2 reads YYDKDF (reference sequence). CDR3 amino acids: CATSRELAGGGGTDTQYF. CDR3 sequence (DNA): TGTGCCACCAGCAGAGAACTAGCGGGGGGGGGCGGCACAGATACGCAGTATTTT.